Presented here are 32 T cell receptor beta chains from one specimen sequenced in a study of cytomegalovirus exposure and HLA in healthy donors. This PCR relied on a set of 60 Vbeta primers and 13 Jbeta primers. Clones were read by immunoSEQ multiplex PCR, and TCRdb kept only the in-frame ones, dropping some. The sample includes around 150,000 clones, over 75% of them seen just once. The sequenced sample consisted of PBMCs. Every receptor here comes from a middle-aged man in good health and CMV-seropositive.

The chain joins TRBV7-9 to TRBJ2-3; 7 bases fit TRBD1. Germline V gives CDR1 SEHNR, CDR2 FQNEAQ (reference sequence). The CDR3 extends over 14 amino acids. Unmatched junction bases numbered 7, after V lost 6 bases and J lost 4 bases. CDR3 in amino acids: CASRETGRSDTQYF. The DNA for the CDR3 is TGTGCCAGCAGGGAGACAGGGCGGTCAGATACGCAGTATTTT.

V and J are TRBV28 and TRBJ1-6; no reliable D call. Trimming removed 6 bases from V and 7 bases from J, with 10 bases in between. This CDR3 is 13 amino acids long. Per germline, CDR1 MDHEN and CDR2 SYDVKM. CDR3 DNA sequence: TGTGCCAGCAGACGAGGGCCCAATTCACCCCTCCACTTT. Protein product: CASRRGPNSPLHF.

This clone is a singleton in its sample. J is TRBJ1-2 and V is TRBV9, with 9 bases aligning to TRBD1. CDR1 SGDLS and CDR2 YYNGEE come from the germline V gene. Trimming removed 0 bases from V and 2 bases from J; junction bases left unmatched: 2. The CDR3 runs to 15 residues. CDR3 in DNA: TGTGCCAGCAGCGTAGCGGACAGGGGCAACTATGGCTACACCTTC. This gives the protein CASSVADRGNYGYTF.

The CDR3 bases are TGTGCCAGTAGTATCCAAACTAGCGGTGGAGCCAAAAACATTCAGTACTTC. Residues: CASSIQTSGGAKNIQYF. The chain couples TRBV19 to TRBJ2-4, with 8 bases identical to TRBD2. V lost 3 bases to trimming and J lost 0 bases; unmatched junction nucleotides: 7. There are 17 residues in the CDR3. CDR1 LNHDA and CDR2 SQIVND come from the germline V gene (reference sequence).

This chain uses TRBV15 with TRBJ2-3, with unresolved D. Trimming left V 0 bases short and J 5 bases short, with 15 bases between. The CDR3 length is 16 residues. Germline CDR1 reads LNHNV; CDR2 reads YYDKDF (reference sequence). Here the CDR3 DNA reads TGTGCCACCAGCAGAGATTCGTCCCTCACCGGAGATACGCAGTATTTT. Amino acid sequence: CATSRDSSLTGDTQYF.

The chain combines TRBV6-1 with TRBJ1-5; 7 bases are a match to TRBD1. This CDR3 has 15 amino acids. Germline V CDR1 and CDR2: MNHNS, SASEGT. Unmatched junction bases numbered 5, after V lost 5 bases and J lost 1 base. The DNA of the CDR3 is TGTGCCAGCAGTCTTCCACAGGGGAGCAATCAGCCCCAGCATTTT. This sequence encodes CASSLPQGSNQPQHF.

V is TRBV7-2 and J is TRBJ2-5; 10 bases match TRBD2. The CDR3 consists of 15 residues. The junction had 5 bases not matched to a gene; V was cut back by 2 bases and J by 5 bases. Germline V gene data show CDR1 as SGHTA and CDR2 as FQGNSA. In DNA, the CDR3 is TGTGCCAGCAGCTTACAGCGGGGGGGCCGGGAGACCCAGTACTTC. Translated: CASSLQRGGRETQYF.

V and J are TRBV5-1 and TRBJ2-5; 11 bases agree with TRBD1. The CDR3 totals 15 residues. After removal of 7 bases from V and 1 base from J, the junction contained 6 bases not matched to a gene. Germline V gene lookup returns CDR1 SGHRS and CDR2 YFSETQ. CDR3 amino acids: CASQIGTGGQETQYF. The CDR3, as DNA: TGCGCCAGCCAAATCGGGACAGGGGGCCAAGAGACCCAGTACTTC. Variable domain in full (rest from reference TRBV5-1 and TRBJ2-5): KAGVTQTPRYLIKTRGQQVTLSCSPISGHRSVSWYQQTPGQGLQFLFEYFSETQRNKGNFPGRFSGRQFSNSRSEMNVSTLELGDSALYLCASQIGTGGQETQYFGPGTRLLVL.

This clone was detected a few times. Germline and junction disagree at one end, which may indicate a read error. V and J are TRBV5-4 and TRBJ1-1; D is unresolved. CDR1 SGHNT and CDR2 YYREEE come from the germline V gene (reference sequence). The CDR3 covers 11 residues. The CDR3 loop is CASSLNNEAFF. Here the CDR3 DNA reads TGTGCCAGCAGCTTGAACAATGAAGCTTTCTTT.

The V call is TRBV7-6, the J call TRBJ2-7; 9 bases line up with TRBD1. Germline V gene sequence: CDR1 SGHVS, CDR2 FNYEAQ. The V and J ends lost 4 bases and 4 bases, in that order; junction bases with no gene match: 14. The CDR3 runs 17 residues. The CDR3 region is CASSSRRSGTGQYEQYF. The CDR3 coding sequence is TGTGCCAGCAGCTCGCGAAGATCCGGGACAGGGCAATACGAGCAGTACTTC.

The chain links TRBV2 to TRBJ2-1; D remains ambiguous. From germline, CDR1 is SNHLY and CDR2 FYNNEI. The CDR3 is made up of 12 amino acids. Trimming took off 6 bases at V and 5 bases at J, with 8 bases between the two ends. The CDR3 is CASRTPNNEQFF. The CDR3 DNA reads TGTGCCAGCAGGACTCCAAACAATGAGCAGTTCTTC.

This chain joins TRBV6-1 and TRBJ2-3, with D unresolved. Trimming shortened V by 0 bases and J by 6 bases, and 13 bases separated the two germline ends. Germline lookup yields CDR1 MNHNS and CDR2 SASEGT. The CDR3 sequence is 15 residues long. CDR3 loop: CASSEATETWDTQYF. In DNA form, the CDR3 reads TGTGCCAGCAGTGAAGCTACAGAAACTTGGGATACGCAGTATTTT.

This rearrangement joins TRBV30 to TRBJ1-5; no firm D call. Germline values: CDR1 GTSNPN, CDR2 SVGIG (reference sequence). The CDR3 length is 14 residues. The germline V and J ends were trimmed by 0 bases and 4 bases, with 10 bases remaining between them. Here the CDR3 DNA reads TGTGCCTGGAGTGTACTTAGTGCTAATCAGCCCCAGCATTTT. As protein: CAWSVLSANQPQHF.

This clone appeared a few times. This chain joins TRBV5-4 and TRBJ1-4; 8 nucleotides align to TRBD1. V was clipped by 0 bases and J by 8 bases; unmatched bases: 15. CDR3 length: 18 residues. Germline CDR1 and CDR2: SGHNT and YYREEE (reference sequence). The CDR3 sequence is CASSLADSQGAVREKLFF. The CDR3 bases are TGTGCCAGCAGCTTGGCCGACTCTCAGGGGGCGGTGAGGGAAAAACTGTTTTTT.

This clone occurred once. The chain joins TRBV27 to TRBJ1-5; 7 positions agree with TRBD1. The J segment lost 7 bases and the V segment lost 6 bases, leaving 18 bases of the junction unmatched. Germline values: CDR1 MNHEY, CDR2 SMNVEV (reference sequence). The CDR3 consists of 17 residues. In nucleotides, the CDR3 is TGTGCCAGCAGCCAATTCGCCGACAGGGCGAGGTACCAGCCCCAGCATTTT. As protein: CASSQFADRARYQPQHF.

The V call is TRBV27, the J call TRBJ2-1; 10 bases align to TRBD1. J lost 3 bases, V lost 2 bases, and 1 base had no gene match. CDR1 MNHEY and CDR2 SMNVEV come from the germline V gene (reference sequence). This CDR3 is built from 15 residues. In nucleotides, the CDR3 is TGTGCCAGCAGTTTAAGGGACAGGGGCTACAATGAGCAGTTCTTC. Amino acids: CASSLRDRGYNEQFF.

The chain uses TRBV4-1 and TRBJ1-4, with D perhaps matching TRBD1 (5 bases). Trimming removed 2 bases at V and 1 base at J, with 23 bases between. The length of the CDR3 is 20 residues. Germline V gene sequence: CDR1 MGHRA, CDR2 YSYEKL. The CDR3 nucleotides are TGCGCCAGCAGCCAAACTACCAACCCCAGGGTATCGGGAACTAATGAAAAACTGTTTTTT. It specifies CASSQTTNPRVSGTNEKLFF.

This sequence joins TRBV7-2 and TRBJ2-2; no reliable D call. The germline V and J ends were trimmed by 3 bases and 4 bases, with 9 bases remaining between them. This CDR3 has 14 residues. CDR1 is SGHTA, CDR2 FQGNSA, per germline. The chain's CDR3 is CASSFVTGTGELFF. The CDR3 DNA reads as TGTGCCAGCAGCTTTGTTACTGGCACCGGGGAGCTGTTTTTT.

This clone has just one count. The chain employs TRBV4-3 and TRBJ2-7, with 13 bases identical to TRBD2. Germline values: CDR1 LGHNA, CDR2 YSLEER. CDR3 length: 15 amino acids. V lost 4 bases, J lost 3 bases, and 3 bases stayed unmatched. The CDR3 region has the DNA TGCGCCAGCAGCCCGACTAGCGGGGGGTTCTACGAGCAGTACTTC. Translated: CASSPTSGGFYEQYF.

This sequence joins TRBV9 and TRBJ2-2; 10 positions match TRBD2. V trimming: 5 bases; J trimming: 7 bases; junction bases outside the gene matches: 5. The CDR3 runs to 14 residues. Germline CDR1 reads SGDLS; CDR2 reads YYNGEE. CDR3 DNA: TGTGCCAGCAGAAGCGGGGGGGCCGGCGGGGAGCTGTTTTTT. Protein: CASRSGGAGGELFF.

This chain connects TRBV19 to TRBJ1-1; 8 nucleotides agree with TRBD1. After removal of 3 bases from V and 2 bases from J, the junction contained 5 bases not matched to a gene. Germline CDR1 is LNHDA and CDR2 is SQIVND (reference sequence). The CDR3 loop spans 15 amino acids. The CDR3 here is CASSIGTGYNTEAFF. CDR3 sequence (DNA): TGTGCCAGTAGTATCGGGACAGGCTACAACACTGAAGCTTTCTTT.

The chain joins TRBV6-6 to TRBJ2-7, with 9 bases aligning to TRBD2. V shed 7 bases and J 7 bases; nucleotides not matched to a gene: 14. The CDR3 totals 15 residues. In germline, CDR1 is MNHNY, CDR2 SVGAGI (reference sequence). The chain's CDR3 is CASTLQAGGQKEQYF. The CDR3 DNA sequence: TGTGCCAGCACTCTTCAAGCGGGGGGCCAGAAGGAGCAGTACTTC.

V gene TRBV6-6 combines with J gene TRBJ2-6, with 7 bases that match TRBD1. The V segment lost 5 bases and the J segment 4 bases; nucleotides outside the gene matches: 8. Germline V gene sequence: CDR1 MNHNY, CDR2 SVGAGI (reference sequence). This CDR3 comprises 16 residues. In DNA, the CDR3 is TGTGCCAGCAGTCCCCGGACAGGAACGGGGGCCAACGTCCTGACTTTC. Its translation is CASSPRTGTGANVLTF.

This chain uses TRBV7-9 with TRBJ1-1, with TRBD1 matching 9 bases. With 4 bases clipped from V and 3 bases from J, the junction kept 3 bases outside the gene matches. The CDR3 loop spans 14 amino acids. Looked up from germline, CDR1 is SEHNR and CDR2 is FQNEAQ (reference sequence). Here the CDR3 reads CASSWGQGDTEAFF. In DNA form, the CDR3 reads TGTGCCAGCAGCTGGGGACAGGGTGACACTGAAGCTTTCTTT.

The chain joins TRBV5-4 to TRBJ2-3, with 12 nucleotides matching TRBD2. The CDR3 has 19 amino acids. Germline V CDR1 and CDR2: SGHNT, YYREEE (reference sequence). Trimming cost V 0 bases and J 0 bases; bases outside gene matches: 8. The CDR3 reads CASSLAFASGGGSTDTQYF. The CDR3 DNA sequence: TGTGCCAGCAGCTTGGCCTTCGCTAGCGGGGGGGGGAGCACAGATACGCAGTATTTT.

The V call is TRBV7-9, the J call TRBJ2-5; 9 nucleotides align to TRBD1. The CDR3 loop spans 14 amino acids. V dropped 5 bases and J dropped 4; count of bases not matched to a gene: 5. Germline CDR1 is SEHNR and CDR2 is FQNEAQ (reference sequence). The CDR3 sequence is CASSTTGGAETQYF. For the CDR3, the DNA is TGTGCCAGCAGCACCACAGGGGGCGCAGAGACCCAGTACTTC.

J is TRBJ1-1 and V is TRBV19; tentatively, D is TRBD1 (5 bases). Trimming shortened V by 9 bases and J by 6 bases, and 17 bases separated the two germline ends. The CDR3 sequence is 13 residues long. The germline gives CDR1 LNHDA, CDR2 SQIVND (reference sequence). CDR3 DNA: TGTGCCAGCGCCTCTCTCGGGGGGTCTGAAGCTTTCTTT. Translating it yields CASASLGGSEAFF.

The chain is built from TRBV7-3 and TRBJ2-1; 10 bases line up with TRBD1. This CDR3 contains 15 residues. Germline values: CDR1 SGHTA, CDR2 FQGTGA. After removal of 4 bases from V and 9 bases from J, the junction contained 9 bases not matched to a gene. CDR3 sequence reads: CASSSTTGGGSEQFF. CDR3 in DNA: TGTGCCAGCAGCTCGACGACAGGGGGCGGGAGTGAGCAGTTCTTC.

The sample holds one count of this clone. The chain combines TRBV15 with TRBJ1-2; 8 bases are shared with TRBD1. Trimming cost V 4 bases and J 12 bases; bases outside gene matches: 10. Germline values: CDR1 LNHNV, CDR2 YYDKDF (reference sequence). CDR3 length: 13 amino acids. The CDR3 spells CATSKKTGEEDTF. CDR3 coding DNA: TGTGCCACCAGCAAAAAGACAGGGGAGGAGGACACCTTC.

The chain recombines TRBV5-8 with TRBJ1-5; 10 bases line up with TRBD1. This CDR3 is 16 amino acids long. Germline lookup yields CDR1 SGHTS and CDR2 YDEGEE. The junction had 8 bases not matched to a gene; V was cut back by 2 bases and J by 6 bases. Here the CDR3 DNA reads TGTGCCAGCAGCTTTAGGGGGACAGGGGTGGGTCAGCCCCAGCATTTT. Amino acids: CASSFRGTGVGQPQHF.

V is TRBV14 and J is TRBJ2-7; 7 bases match TRBD1. CDR3 length: 15 residues. The V and J ends lost 5 bases and 3 bases, in that order; junction bases with no gene match: 10. From germline, CDR1 is SGHDN and CDR2 FVKESK. The CDR3 here is CASSSPRDSNYEQYF. In DNA form, the CDR3 reads TGTGCCAGCAGCTCCCCCCGGGACAGTAACTACGAGCAGTACTTC.

J is TRBJ1-5 and V is TRBV6-1, with TRBD1 matching 8 bases. CDR3 length: 14 amino acids. Per the germline V gene, CDR1 is MNHNS and CDR2 is SASEGT. J was trimmed by 10 bases and V by 10 bases; bases with no gene match: 15. Here the CDR3 reads CATHRQGRMEPQHF. The CDR3 nucleotides are TGTGCCACCCACAGACAGGGGCGGATGGAACCCCAGCATTTT.